Presented here are 3 T cell receptor beta chains from one specimen sequenced in a study of B cell selection in AIRE deficiency. CD4+CD127+ cells were sorted as the conventional CD4 T cells. The protocol was immunoSEQ multiplex PCR, while the TCRdb copy is restricted to in-frame clones and leaves out a portion. The data contain some 27,000 clones, around 95% of them singletons. The sample was CD4+CD127+ conventional T cells sorted from PBMCs. The receptors were sampled from a human donor in good health.

This clone was observed a single time. The rearrangement joins TRBV4-2 to TRBJ2-1; 15 bases fit TRBD2. This CDR3 comprises 18 residues. In germline, CDR1 is LGHNA, CDR2 YNFKEQ. Unmatched junction bases numbered 6, after V lost 3 bases and J lost 3 bases. CDR3 bases: TGTGCCAGCAGCCATGATCCGGGACTAGCGGGAGGCTACAATGAGCAGTTCTTC. Amino acid sequence: CASSHDPGLAGGYNEQFF.

The chain combines TRBV5-1 with TRBJ2-7, with TRBD1 as a possible D gene (6 bases). The CDR3 has 14 residues. The V gene lost 0 bases and the J gene lost 6 bases, with 13 bases spanning the gap. Germline-derived CDR1 and CDR2 are SGHRS and YFSETQ. The chain's CDR3 is CASSLGQGKTEQYF. The CDR3 region has the DNA TGCGCCAGCAGCTTGGGTCAGGGGAAGACCGAGCAGTACTTC.

The chain recombines TRBV5-4 with TRBJ2-3, with TRBD2 matching over 8 bases. Germline V gene lookup returns CDR1 SGHNT and CDR2 YYREEE (reference sequence). The CDR3 covers 15 residues. V was pared by 2 bases and J by 3 bases, with 5 bases of the junction left unmatched. Here the CDR3 reads CASSFKRGTTDTQYF. In DNA form, the CDR3 reads TGTGCCAGCAGCTTTAAGCGGGGGACGACAGATACGCAGTATTTT. Looking up the rest from reference TRBV5-4 and TRBJ2-3 gives the full variable domain: ETGVTQSPTHLIKTRGQQVTLRCSSQSGHNTVSWYQQALGQGPQFIFQYYREEENGRGNFPPRFSGLQFPNYSSELNVNALELDDSALYLCASSFKRGTTDTQYFGPGTRLTVL.